These 17 T cell receptor beta chains were sequenced from one sample in a study of T cells in Graves' hyperthyroidism and ophthalmopathy. The source material, RNA transcripts, was used to amplify TCR beta CDR3 regions. HTBI primers were employed in a first-round RT-PCR of the TCR CDR3. TCRdb re-called the multiplex PCR reads through MiXCR, storing one row per CDR3 protein. The sample has under 700,000 distinct CDR3 sequences; more than 45% are singletons. Material: peripheral blood or thyroid tissue (not recorded which). Receptors originate from a woman between 18 and 30 years old with Graves' hyperthyroidism.

The V gene is TRBV10-3, the J gene TRBJ1-2, with 10 bases aligning to TRBD1. Germline CDR1 reads ENHRY; CDR2 reads SYGVKD. V lost 6 bases, J lost 8 bases, and 9 bases stayed unmatched. The CDR3 sequence is 14 residues long. CDR3 residues: CAIRGAGTGDGYTF. In DNA, the CDR3 is TGTGCCATCAGGGGGGCCGGGACAGGGGACGGCTACACCTTC.

This clonotype has a single count. The V call is TRBV7-2, the J call TRBJ1-1; D is possibly TRBD1 (5 bases). Germline assignment: CDR1 SGHTA and CDR2 FQGNSA. The CDR3 sequence is 15 residues long. Trimming shortened V by 5 bases and J by 1 base, and 14 bases separated the two germline ends. CDR3 nucleotide sequence: TGTGCCAGCAGCCCAGGGAGGGCGGGGAACACTGAAGCTTTCTTT. Encoded protein: CASSPGRAGNTEAFF.

This clonotype came up many times. The genes are TRBV2 and TRBJ1-1, with D tentatively TRBD1 (5 bases). V was pared by 6 bases and J by 5 bases, with 7 bases between. The germline V gene has CDR1 SNHLY and CDR2 FYNNEI. The CDR3 length is 11 residues. CDR3 in DNA: TGTGCCAGCAGGGGGGGGACTGAAGCTTTCTTT. As protein: CASRGGTEAFF.

A remark on this clonotype: This may be a read error: a much more frequent sequence differs by one nucleotide. This chain links TRBV2 with TRBJ1-1; 7 positions agree with TRBD1. CDR1 and CDR2 (germline): SNHLY, FYNNEI. CDR3 size: 14 residues. The CDR3: CASRFDRVGTEALF. The CDR3, as DNA: TGTGCCAGCAGGTTTGACAGGGTTGGCACTGAAGCTCTCTTT.

This chain joins TRBV5-1 and TRBJ1-2, with TRBD1 matching 9 bases. This CDR3 contains 15 residues. Germline CDR1 SGHRS, CDR2 YFSETQ. V shed 4 bases and J 5 bases; nucleotides not matched to a gene: 9. In nucleotides, the CDR3 is TGCGCCAGCAGCACCGGGACAGGGTACTCTTATGGCTACACCTTC. Translated, it gives CASSTGTGYSYGYTF. The entire variable domain, with the rest obtained from reference TRBV5-1 and TRBJ1-2, is as follows: KAGVTQTPRYLIKTRGQQVTLSCSPISGHRSVSWYQQTPGQGLQFLFEYFSETQRNKGNFPGRFSGRQFSNSRSEMNVSTLELGDSALYLCASSTGTGYSYGYTFGSGTRLTVV.

The rearrangement links TRBV20-1 to TRBJ1-2; D call uncertain. Germline-derived CDR1 and CDR2 are DFQATT and SNEGSKA (reference sequence). Trimming cost V 0 bases and J 4 bases, with 15 bases left between them. The CDR3 covers 15 residues. The CDR3 region is CSARDDWGFTYGYTF. In nucleotides, the CDR3 is TGCAGTGCTAGAGATGATTGGGGTTTTACCTATGGCTACACCTTC.

This chain connects TRBV2 to TRBJ1-2; D is unresolved. The germline V gene encodes CDR1 SNHLY and CDR2 FYNNEI. This CDR3 has 15 amino acids. Trimming removed 0 bases from V and 4 bases from J, with 12 bases in between. As DNA, the CDR3 is TGTGCCAGCAGTGAAGCGCGAAAAGGGCTCTATGGCTACACCTTC. This gives the protein CASSEARKGLYGYTF.

The chain joins TRBV29-1 to TRBJ2-5; 8 bases are a match to TRBD1. In germline, CDR1 is SQVTM, CDR2 ANQGSEA. V lost 1 base and J lost 2; bases outside the gene matches: 6. The CDR3 has 15 residues. CDR3 amino acids: CSVEAGGGTQETQYF. DNA for the CDR3: TGCAGCGTTGAAGCAGGGGGCGGGACACAAGAGACCCAGTACTTC.

The chain carries TRBV7-2 and TRBJ2-7, with TRBD2 as a possible D gene (5 bases). CDR3 length: 14 amino acids. V was cut by 5 bases and J by 6 bases, with 17 bases left in between. Germline-derived CDR1 and CDR2 are SGHTA and FQGNSA. In DNA, the CDR3 is TGTGCCAGCAGCCTGTCAGCGGATAATGGCGAGCAGTACTTC. It specifies CASSLSADNGEQYF.

This clonotype was counted only a few times. The rearrangement links TRBV5-1 to TRBJ2-3, with no clear D. Germline V gene sequence: CDR1 SGHRS, CDR2 YFSETQ. With 4 bases removed from V and 5 bases from J, the gap between germline ends came to 5 bases. This CDR3 is built from 11 residues. CDR3 sequence: CASSQLDTQYF. For the CDR3, the DNA is TGCGCCAGCAGCCAGCTAGATACGCAGTATTTT.

The rearrangement uses TRBV10-3 and TRBJ2-6, with D hard to call. The CDR3 is 14 residues long. The germline V gene has CDR1 ENHRY and CDR2 SYGVKD. Trimming cost V 6 bases and J 0 bases, with 6 bases left between them. CDR3 sequence: CAIRLGSGANVLTF. The CDR3 region has the DNA TGTGCCATCAGGCTAGGCTCTGGGGCCAACGTCCTGACTTTC.

This chain uses TRBV25-1 with TRBJ2-3; a possible D gene is TRBD2 (5 bases). The CDR3 consists of 13 residues. Germline assignment: CDR1 MGHDK and CDR2 SYGVNS. Trimming left V 8 bases short and J 1 base short, with 10 bases between. The CDR3 sequence is CASLEDRTDTQYF. CDR3 sequence (DNA): TGTGCCAGCTTGGAGGACCGCACAGATACGCAGTATTTT.

This clonotype was detected a few times. The rearrangement uses TRBV20-1 and TRBJ1-5; 8 bases map to TRBD1. The CDR3 totals 15 residues. With 4 bases clipped from V and 0 bases from J, the junction kept 5 bases outside the gene matches. Germline CDR1 and CDR2: DFQATT and SNEGSKA (reference sequence). The CDR3 spells CSAKDRGVSNQPQHF. CDR3 DNA: TGCAGTGCTAAAGACAGGGGTGTTAGCAATCAGCCCCAGCATTTT.

This clonotype was picked up a small number of times. The chain uses TRBV2 and TRBJ1-1, with no clear D. Trimming took off 5 bases at V and 5 bases at J, with 18 bases between the two ends. Per germline, CDR1 SNHLY and CDR2 FYNNEI. This CDR3 has 15 residues. CDR3 in amino acids: CASSFSTAVETEAFF. In DNA form, the CDR3 reads TGTGCCAGCAGTTTCTCCACAGCAGTGGAAACTGAAGCTTTCTTT.

V usage is TRBV25-1 and J usage is TRBJ1-6; D remains unclear. The V gene lost 8 bases and the J gene lost 8 bases, with 16 bases spanning the gap. The CDR3 sequence is 14 residues long. Looked up from germline, CDR1 is MGHDK and CDR2 is SYGVNS. CDR3 bases: TGTGCCAGCTCACCATTGACATTGGATTCACCCCTCCACTTT. Translating it yields CASSPLTLDSPLHF.

The chain combines TRBV20-1 with TRBJ1-2; D is perhaps TRBD1 (6 bases). The CDR3 sequence is 13 residues long. V lost 3 bases and J lost 3, with 11 bases in between. Germline loops: CDR1 DFQATT, CDR2 SNEGSKA (reference sequence). CDR3 sequence (DNA): TGCAGTGCTAGGGCTAGGACAGACTATGGCTACACCTTC. This encodes CSARARTDYGYTF.

This chain uses TRBV15 with TRBJ1-6, with D possibly TRBD1 on 6 matching bases. V was shortened by 0 bases and J by 10 bases, with 7 bases between the two germline ends. Germline V gives CDR1 LNHNV, CDR2 YYDKDF (reference sequence). The CDR3 sequence is 13 residues long. DNA of the CDR3: TGTGCCACCAGCAGAGATACAGGGTCACCCCTCCACTTT. It translates to CATSRDTGSPLHF.